This entry lists 20 T cell receptor beta chains sequenced from one sample in a study of cytomegalovirus exposure and HLA in healthy donors. The PCR was carried out with 60 Vbeta primers and 13 Jbeta primers. Sequencing was performed with immunoSEQ multiplex PCR; in TCRdb, only in-frame clones are kept and a portion is missing. The sample shows under 250,000 clones, around 80% of them seen only once. Specimen: PBMCs. The receptors here all came from a boy between 5 and 17 years old in good health and CMV-seronegative.

This clone occurred many times. V gene TRBV6-5 combines with J gene TRBJ2-2; TRBD1 matches 8 bases. The germline CDR1 and CDR2 sequences are MNHEY and SVGAGI. CDR3 length: 13 amino acids. V dropped 7 bases and J dropped 3; count of bases not matched to a gene: 1. The CDR3 sequence is CASKQGDTGELFF. DNA of the CDR3: TGTGCCAGCAAACAGGGGGACACCGGGGAGCTGTTTTTT.

In nucleotides, the CDR3 is TGCGCCAGCAGCTTGGCCAGCGGGGTAGAAGAGACCCAGTACTTC. This translates into CASSLASGVEETQYF. The chain carries TRBV5-1 and TRBJ2-5, with TRBD2 matching over 7 bases. The CDR3 contains 15 residues. The V segment lost 0 bases and the J segment 3 bases; nucleotides outside the gene matches: 5. The V gene's germline CDR1 is SGHRS and CDR2 YFSETQ.

The chain carries TRBV7-6 and TRBJ2-2; D is undetermined. V was cut by 1 base and J by 7 bases, with 7 bases left in between. The CDR3 runs to 13 residues. Germline V gene sequence: CDR1 SGHVS, CDR2 FNYEAQ. The CDR3 sequence: CASSLVHSGELFF. CDR3 bases: TGTGCCAGCAGCTTAGTCCACAGCGGGGAGCTGTTTTTT.

This rearrangement joins TRBV11-3 to TRBJ1-1; the D gene is possibly TRBD1 (6 bases). This CDR3 is built from 14 residues. CDR1 is SGHNT, CDR2 YENEEA, per germline. Trimming took off 1 base at V and 6 bases at J, with 12 bases between the two ends. The CDR3: CASSLVQGSAEAFF. The DNA for the CDR3 is TGTGCCAGCAGCTTAGTACAGGGTTCCGCTGAAGCTTTCTTT.

The J gene is TRBJ1-1, the V gene TRBV5-1, with D maybe TRBD1 (5 bases). Between the trimmed V and J ends, which lost 4 bases and 0 bases, there was a span of 10 bases. Per the germline V gene, CDR1 is SGHRS and CDR2 is YFSETQ. There are 14 residues in the CDR3. The CDR3 region has the DNA TGCGCCAGCAGCCCAGGGATCATGAACACTGAAGCTTTCTTT. This gives the protein CASSPGIMNTEAFF.

This rearrangement joins TRBV27 to TRBJ1-1; TRBD1 might be the D (6 bases). This CDR3 region has 19 residues. From germline, CDR1 is MNHEY and CDR2 SMNVEV (reference sequence). Trimming took 5 bases from V and 3 from J, leaving 28 bases between them. The CDR3 spells CASSRGLGTSEGADTEAFF. The CDR3 bases are TGTGCCAGCAGTAGAGGGCTTGGGACATCCGAGGGAGCGGACACTGAAGCTTTCTTT.

The rearrangement links TRBV10-2 to TRBJ1-1, with D possibly matching TRBD1 (5 bases). CDR1 is WSHSY, CDR2 SAAADI, per germline. The CDR3 totals 14 residues. The V gene lost 8 bases and the J gene lost 1 base, with 14 bases spanning the gap. CDR3 sequence (DNA): TGCGCCAGCGGTTTGGGACTGAGGAACACTGAAGCTTTCTTT. It is translated as CASGLGLRNTEAFF.

V gene TRBV6-5 combines with J gene TRBJ2-5, with D perhaps TRBD1 (6 bases). With 6 bases removed from V and 3 bases from J, the gap between germline ends came to 11 bases. The CDR3 is made up of 13 amino acids. The germline gives CDR1 MNHEY, CDR2 SVGAGI. CDR3 residues: CASSPDRKETQYF. The CDR3 region has the DNA TGTGCCAGCAGCCCGGACAGAAAAGAGACCCAGTACTTC.

The chain carries TRBV19 and TRBJ1-5, with TRBD1 as a possible D gene (6 bases). CDR3 length: 14 amino acids. The V end was cut by 4 bases, the J end by 3 bases, with 10 bases between. Per germline, CDR1 LNHDA and CDR2 SQIVND (reference sequence). The DNA for the CDR3 is TGTGCCAGTAGTAGGGGGGGCCTCAATCAGCCCCAGCATTTT. It codes for CASSRGGLNQPQHF.

On this clone: This specimen includes other DNA sequences encoding the same CDR3. The chain has TRBV10-1 and TRBJ2-2, with 11 bases that match TRBD1. The CDR3 is 14 amino acids. CDR1 and CDR2 from the germline V gene are WNHNN and SYGVQD (reference sequence). Losses at the gene ends were 6 bases for V and 5 bases for J; bases not matched to a gene: 2. The CDR3 region has the DNA TGCGCCAGCAGCGGGACAGGGGGAACCGGGGAGCTGTTTTTT. Translation gives CASSGTGGTGELFF.

This clone showed up just a few times. This chain joins TRBV5-1 and TRBJ2-5; D is ambiguous. Trimming removed 0 bases at V and 2 bases at J, with 14 bases between. There are 16 residues in the CDR3. CDR1 SGHRS and CDR2 YFSETQ come from the germline V gene. CDR3 DNA: TGCGCCAGCAGCTTGGGTTATCGGCGGTTACAAGAGACCCAGTACTTC. It encodes CASSLGYRRLQETQYF.

The chain employs TRBV5-6 and TRBJ2-7; perhaps TRBD1 as D (6 bases). The CDR3 spans 14 residues. Trimming cost V 1 base and J 2 bases, with 10 bases left between them. CDR1 and CDR2 (germline): SGHDT, YYEEEE. CDR3 protein: CASSLWGLPYEQYF. The CDR3 nucleotides are TGTGCCAGCAGCTTGTGGGGGCTCCCCTACGAGCAGTACTTC.

This clone came up once. The J gene is TRBJ1-1, the V gene TRBV4-1; 8 bases fit TRBD1. From germline, CDR1 is MGHRA and CDR2 YSYEKL. The length of the CDR3 is 13 residues. Germline trimming cut 6 bases from V and 5 bases from J; bases unmatched to any gene: 5. CDR3 amino acids: CASRLTGGTEAFF. The CDR3 region has the DNA TGCGCCAGCAGACTCACAGGGGGGACTGAAGCTTTCTTT.

The V call is TRBV18, the J call TRBJ1-1; D ambiguous. This CDR3 spans 13 amino acids. Germline V lookup: CDR1 KGHSH, CDR2 LQKENI. Trimming shortened V by 8 bases and J by 0 bases, and 10 bases separated the two germline ends. CDR3 protein: CASVADLNTEAFF. For the CDR3, the DNA is TGTGCCAGCGTGGCGGATCTGAACACTGAAGCTTTCTTT.

This clone was observed a single time. V is TRBV25-1 and J is TRBJ1-2, with D unresolved. Germline V gene data show CDR1 as MGHDK and CDR2 as SYGVNS. The V end was cut by 8 bases, the J end by 0 bases, with 13 bases between. This CDR3 spans 14 amino acids. The CDR3 sequence: CASRNPGANYGYTF. For the CDR3, the DNA is TGTGCCAGCCGGAACCCAGGCGCTAACTATGGCTACACCTTC.

As concerns this clone: A junction boundary mismatches the germline segment, possibly from a read error. The rearrangement links TRBV7-9 to TRBJ1-2; 7 bases agree with TRBD1. There are 15 residues in the CDR3. Germline V gene data show CDR1 as SEHNR and CDR2 as FQNEAQ (reference sequence). In DNA form, the CDR3 reads TGTGCCAGCAGCGGACACAGGGGATTTAACTATGGCTACCCCTTC. It encodes CASSGHRGFNYGYPF.

The chain recombines TRBV5-4 with TRBJ2-3, with TRBD1 identical over 9 bases. V lost 0 bases and J lost 1; bases outside the gene matches: 3. Germline CDR1 reads SGHNT; CDR2 reads YYREEE (reference sequence). CDR3 size: 16 residues. The CDR3 sequence is CASSLERTGGTDTQYF. Written as DNA, the CDR3 is TGTGCCAGCAGCTTGGAAAGGACAGGGGGCACAGATACGCAGTATTTT.

This sequence joins TRBV7-2 and TRBJ2-1; 8 bases are shared with TRBD2. The CDR3 totals 14 residues. The germline V gene has CDR1 SGHTA and CDR2 FQGNSA. After removal of 5 bases from V and 10 bases from J, the junction contained 10 bases not matched to a gene. The CDR3 region has the DNA TGTGCCAGCAGCCCGGGGGGGCCGTCCCGGGAGCAGTTCTTC. It encodes CASSPGGPSREQFF.

The V and J genes are TRBV19 and TRBJ2-1; 7 nucleotides agree with TRBD2. The CDR3 contains 17 residues. Per the germline V gene, CDR1 is LNHDA and CDR2 is SQIVND (reference sequence). J gave up 9 bases and V 1 base, and 15 bases lay outside the gene matches. The CDR3 DNA reads TGTGCCAGTAGTATAGGTTGGGGGGGGACCCGGAATGGTGAGCAGTTCTTC. Its translation is CASSIGWGGTRNGEQFF.

The J gene is TRBJ2-2, the V gene TRBV11-2, with a weak D call TRBD1 (5 bases). The CDR3 consists of 16 residues. V was pared by 1 base and J by 2 bases, with 11 bases between. CDR1 and CDR2 (germline): SGHAT, FQNNGV. The CDR3 coding sequence is TGTGCCAGCAGCTTAGGGACACTCCAAAACACCGGGGAGCTGTTTTTT. Its translation: CASSLGTLQNTGELFF.